Sequencing of this T cell receptor beta chain was carried out in a study of blood T cell repertoires in COVID-19. Overall study: Some COVID-19 samples were acute and others convalescent; all came from the United States, Italy and Spain.

Under the authors' procedure: Estimation of nucleated cell counts relied on the amplification of reference gene primers. Profiled with immunoSEQ multiplex PCR; TCRdb holds only in-frame clones, not every one. V and J calls and clone size are given by that table; D and trimming were obtained from the DNA. The sample lists more than 85,000 clones, more than 85% occurring once. The CDR3 consists of 13 residues. Germline CDR1 is LNHDA and CDR2 is SQIVND (reference sequence). The V segment lost 6 bases and the J segment 4 bases; nucleotides outside the gene matches: 5. This rearrangement joins TRBV19 to TRBJ1-1, with 7 bases lining up with TRBD1. This receptor was obtained from a man aged 55 to 69 with acute or convalescent COVID-19. Source material: peripheral blood. CDR3: CASRNRGVTEAFF. DNA for the CDR3: TGTGCCAGTAGAAACAGGGGAGTCACTGAAGCTTTCTTT.